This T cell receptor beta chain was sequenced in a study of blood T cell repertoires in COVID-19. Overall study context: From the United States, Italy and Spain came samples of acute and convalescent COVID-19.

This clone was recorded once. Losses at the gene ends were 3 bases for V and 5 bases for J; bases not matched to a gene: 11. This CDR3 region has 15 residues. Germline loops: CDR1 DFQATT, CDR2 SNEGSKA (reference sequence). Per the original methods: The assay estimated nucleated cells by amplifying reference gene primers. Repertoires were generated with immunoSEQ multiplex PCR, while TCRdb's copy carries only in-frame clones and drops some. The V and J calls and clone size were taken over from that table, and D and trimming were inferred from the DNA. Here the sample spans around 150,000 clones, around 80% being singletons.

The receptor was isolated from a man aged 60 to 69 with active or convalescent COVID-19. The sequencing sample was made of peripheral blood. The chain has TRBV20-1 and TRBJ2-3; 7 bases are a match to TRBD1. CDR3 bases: TGCAGTGCTAGTATTCAAGGGGGCGCGTTAGATACGCAGTATTTT. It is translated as CSASIQGGALDTQYF.